The following is a TCR beta chain sequence with its context. The record originates from a study of blood T cell repertoires in COVID-19. Study details: T cells, B-cell-depleted T cells, or PBMCs provided the cDNA or gDNA that served as material.

The CDR3 is 13 residues long. V lost 4 bases, J lost 1 base, and 7 bases lay in between. CDR1 is LGHNA, CDR2 YNFKEQ, per germline. Sequencing was performed with immunoSEQ multiplex PCR; in TCRdb, only in-frame clones are kept and a portion is missing. The table includes more than 9,500 clones, roughly 90% detected once. The sequencing sample was made of peripheral blood. The source of this sequence is a man between 65 and 79 years old with active COVID-19. V and J are TRBV4-2 and TRBJ2-5, with D possibly being TRBD2 (6 bases). In nucleotides, the CDR3 is TGTGCCAGCAGCCGGGACTTCCAAGAGACCCAGTACTTC. Amino acid sequence: CASSRDFQETQYF.